The 15 T cell receptor beta chains reported below all come from one sample, sequenced in a study of CD8 T cells in Susac syndrome. Random hexamers were used to reverse transcribe the RNA input (about 0.5 to 1 ug). TCRdb ran MiXCR on the immunoSEQ multiplex PCR reads and lists one entry per CDR3 protein. Altogether 330,000 or so distinct CDR3 sequences are present, around 85% being singletons, with the ten largest covering roughly 0.22%. Sequencing was carried out using CD8+ T cells from PBMCs. The receptors were gathered from a human donor with multiple sclerosis.

The V call is TRBV27, the J call TRBJ2-7, with a weak D call TRBD1 (6 bases). This CDR3 spans 14 amino acids. From germline, CDR1 is MNHEY and CDR2 SMNVEV (reference sequence). Trimming took 5 bases from V and 6 from J, leaving 17 bases between them. In DNA, the CDR3 is TGTGCCAGCAGTCCCCGGACAGCCGCGGGCGAGCAGTACTTC. Translating it yields CASSPRTAAGEQYF.

This sequence joins TRBV7-2 and TRBJ1-5; TRBD1 is a possible D gene (6 bases). CDR1 and CDR2 from the germline V gene are SGHTA and FQGNSA. There are 14 residues in the CDR3. V shed 5 bases and J shed 3 bases, with 11 bases lying between them. The CDR3 DNA reads as TGTGCCAGCAGCGGGGGCTATGACAATCAGCCCCAGCATTTT. Translated, it gives CASSGGYDNQPQHF.

This chain connects TRBV10-2 to TRBJ2-1, with 9 bases lining up with TRBD2. Germline trimming cut 2 bases from V and 0 bases from J; bases unmatched to any gene: 5. This CDR3 is built from 17 residues. Per the germline V gene, CDR1 is WSHSY and CDR2 is SAAADI. CDR3 nucleotides: TGCGCCAGCAGTGAGGGCGGGGGGGTTAGCTCCTACAATGAGCAGTTCTTC. It codes for CASSEGGGVSSYNEQFF.

The rearrangement uses TRBV7-2 and TRBJ2-7; D ambiguous. Germline CDR1 reads SGHTA; CDR2 reads FQGNSA. This CDR3 spans 15 amino acids. Between the trimmed V and J ends, which lost 5 bases and 1 base, there was a span of 15 bases. CDR3 nucleotide sequence: TGTGCCAGCAGCCGTGGGATTCTCCCTTCCTACGAGCAGTACTTC. This sequence encodes CASSRGILPSYEQYF.

This chain uses TRBV30 with TRBJ2-7, with 7 bases matching TRBD1. CDR1 and CDR2 (germline): GTSNPN, SVGIG (reference sequence). V dropped 2 bases and J dropped 3; count of bases not matched to a gene: 16. The CDR3 runs to 17 residues. CDR3 nucleotides: TGTGCCTGGAGTCCGACAGGGATGACAAGGGATAACTACGAGCAGTACTTC. Its protein is CAWSPTGMTRDNYEQYF.

The V and J genes are TRBV27 and TRBJ2-1; D not certain. Trimming took 2 bases from V and 2 from J, leaving 10 bases between them. This CDR3 contains 15 residues. The germline CDR1 and CDR2 sequences are MNHEY and SMNVEV (reference sequence). The CDR3 region has the DNA TGTGCCAGCAGTTTAGGTAGTAGACCCTACAATGAGCAGTTCTTC. Protein product: CASSLGSRPYNEQFF.

This clonotype was found a few times. The rearrangement joins TRBV6-2 or TRBV6-3 to TRBJ2-7; D could derive from TRBD1 or TRBD2 (6 bases each). The length of the CDR3 is 15 residues. Per germline, CDR1 MNHEY and CDR2 SVGEGT. The V end lost 2 bases, the J end lost 3 bases, and 14 bases lay between the germline ends. The CDR3 DNA sequence: TGTGCCAGCAGTTACGGCGTCAGGGGAGGCTACGAGCAGTACTTC. The encoded protein is CASSYGVRGGYEQYF.

The rearrangement links TRBV27 to TRBJ2-7; D is possibly TRBD1 (6 bases). The germline V gene encodes CDR1 MNHEY and CDR2 SMNVEV (reference sequence). V lost 3 bases and J 4 bases, leaving 10 bases between the germline ends. The CDR3 spans 13 residues. This CDR3 is CASSFGDRYEQYF. Here the CDR3 DNA reads TGTGCCAGCAGTTTCGGAGACAGGTACGAGCAGTACTTC.

The chain uses TRBV5-4 and TRBJ2-1; tentatively, D is TRBD2 (5 bases). Trimming took off 0 bases at V and 9 bases at J, with 10 bases between the two ends. The CDR3 covers 13 residues. Germline CDR1 and CDR2: SGHNT and YYREEE (reference sequence). CDR3 DNA: TGTGCCAGCAGCTTGGACGGGGTCGGTGAGCAGTTCTTC. This translates into CASSLDGVGEQFF.

The chain recombines TRBV5-4 with TRBJ2-3; 10 nucleotides align to TRBD2. Germline CDR1 SGHNT, CDR2 YYREEE (reference sequence). The V segment lost 4 bases and the J segment 4 bases; nucleotides outside the gene matches: 6. CDR3 length: 15 amino acids. The CDR3 protein is CASSTLAGEADTQYF. CDR3 DNA: TGTGCCAGCAGCACTCTAGCGGGAGAGGCAGATACGCAGTATTTT.

The chain is built from TRBV11-2 and TRBJ2-5, with 14 positions matching TRBD2. Germline V gene data show CDR1 as SGHAT and CDR2 as FQNNGV. The CDR3 extends over 22 amino acids. V lost 5 bases, J lost 5 bases, and 25 bases stayed unmatched. CDR3 sequence: CASSPRTGPTGTSGRGWETQYF. The CDR3 bases are TGTGCCAGCAGCCCTCGGACAGGGCCGACCGGGACTAGCGGGAGAGGGTGGGAGACCCAGTACTTC.

J is TRBJ2-7 and V is TRBV20-1, with D tentatively TRBD1 or TRBD2 (5 bases each). CDR1 is DFQATT and CDR2 is SNEGSKA in the germline V gene (reference sequence). The CDR3 totals 16 residues. Trimming took off 3 bases at V and 1 base at J, with 19 bases between the two ends. The CDR3 DNA follows: TGCAGTGCTAGGGTGTCAATCCAGGGAGCATCCTACGAGCAGTACTTC. This encodes CSARVSIQGASYEQYF.

The rearrangement links TRBV19 to TRBJ2-7; 8 positions match TRBD2. Trimming took 5 bases from V and 7 from J; bases not matched to a gene: 7. The germline V gene encodes CDR1 LNHDA and CDR2 SQIVND (reference sequence). The CDR3 length is 13 residues. The CDR3 nucleotides are TGTGCCAGTAGTGTCGGGAGGGGGTCGGAGCAGTACTTC. Protein: CASSVGRGSEQYF. Based on the CDR3 plus reference TRBV19 and TRBJ2-7, the full variable domain is DGGITQSPKYLFRKEGQNVTLSCEQNLNHDAMYWYRQDPGQGLRLIYYSQIVNDFQKGDIAEGYSVSREKKESFPLTVTSAQKNPTAFYLCASSVGRGSEQYFGPGTRLTVT.

The chain joins TRBV4-3 to TRBJ2-5; D may be TRBD2 (7 bases). CDR3 length equals 18 residues. The V and J ends lost 0 bases and 4 bases respectively, with 21 bases between them. Per germline, CDR1 LGHNA and CDR2 YSLEER. This chain's CDR3 is CASSQDWGAGALGETQYF. The CDR3 DNA follows: TGCGCCAGCAGCCAAGATTGGGGGGCGGGGGCTTTGGGAGAGACCCAGTACTTC.

The CDR3 spells CASSLTDGTGYNEQFF. The DNA for the CDR3 is TGTGCCAGCAGTTTGACGGACGGGACAGGATACAATGAGCAGTTCTTC. The chain joins TRBV28 to TRBJ2-1; 8 nucleotides line up with TRBD1. J gave up 4 bases and V 3 bases, and 8 bases lay outside the gene matches. Germline lookup yields CDR1 MDHEN and CDR2 SYDVKM. The CDR3 has 16 amino acids. Complete variable domain (other parts from reference TRBV28 and TRBJ2-1): DVKVTQSSRYLVKRTGEKVFLECVQDMDHENMFWYRQDPGLGLRLIYFSYDVKMKEKGDIPEGYSVSREKKERFSLILESASTNQTSMYLCASSLTDGTGYNEQFFGPGTRLTVL.